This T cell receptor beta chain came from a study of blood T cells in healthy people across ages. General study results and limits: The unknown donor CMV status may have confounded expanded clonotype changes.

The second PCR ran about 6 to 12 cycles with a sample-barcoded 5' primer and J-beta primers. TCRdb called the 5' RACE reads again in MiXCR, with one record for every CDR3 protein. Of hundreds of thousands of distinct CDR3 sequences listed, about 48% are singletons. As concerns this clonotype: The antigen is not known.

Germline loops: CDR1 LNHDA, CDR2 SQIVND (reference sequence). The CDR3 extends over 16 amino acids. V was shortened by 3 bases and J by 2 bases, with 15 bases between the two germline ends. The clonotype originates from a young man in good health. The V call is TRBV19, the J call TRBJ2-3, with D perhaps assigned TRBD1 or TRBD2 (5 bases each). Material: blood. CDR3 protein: CASSISGSGLTDTQYF. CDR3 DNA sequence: TGTGCCAGTAGTATTTCAGGGAGTGGGCTCACAGATACGCAGTATTTT.